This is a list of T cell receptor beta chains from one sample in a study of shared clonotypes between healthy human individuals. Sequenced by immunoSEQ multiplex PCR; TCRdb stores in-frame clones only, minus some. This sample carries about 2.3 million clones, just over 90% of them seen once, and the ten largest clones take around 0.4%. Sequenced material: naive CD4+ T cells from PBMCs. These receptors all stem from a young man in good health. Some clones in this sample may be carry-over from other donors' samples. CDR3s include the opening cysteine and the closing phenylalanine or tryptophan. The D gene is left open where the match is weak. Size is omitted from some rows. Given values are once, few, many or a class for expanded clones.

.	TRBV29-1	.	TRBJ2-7	TGCAGCGTAGTCGCGGACTATTACGAGCAGTACTTC	CSVVADYYEQYF
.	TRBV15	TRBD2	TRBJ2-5	TGTGCCACCAGCAGAGTACTAGCGGGACGAGGAGAGACCCAGTACTTC	CATSRVLAGRGETQYF
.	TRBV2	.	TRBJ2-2	TGTGCCAGCAGTCTTTACTTCTCCGCCGGGGAGCTGTTTTTT	CASSLYFSAGELFF
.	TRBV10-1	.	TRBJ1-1	TGCGCCAGCAGCCTAGGACTCGGGGACACTGAAGCTTTCTTT	CASSLGLGDTEAFF
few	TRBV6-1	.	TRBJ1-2	TGTGCCCGTTCAGAGGGTGGTGGCTACACCTTC	CARSEGGGYTF
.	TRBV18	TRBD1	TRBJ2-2	TGTGCCAGCTCACCACCTACAGGGGGCAAGGCCGGGGAGCTGTTTTTT	CASSPPTGGKAGELFF
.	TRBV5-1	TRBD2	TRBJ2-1	TGCGCCAGCAGCTTGGGTAGCGGGAGCTACAATGAGCAGTTCTTC	CASSLGSGSYNEQFF
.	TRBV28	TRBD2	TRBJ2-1	TGTGCCAGCAGCCCCCTGGGGACTAGCGGGATTCTTGAGCAGTTCTTC	CASSPLGTSGILEQFF
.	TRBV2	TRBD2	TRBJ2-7	TGTGCCAGCAGGGGAACGTGGGGAGGGGAGCAGTACTTC	CASRGTWGGEQYF
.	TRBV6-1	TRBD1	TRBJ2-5	TGTGCCAGCAGTGAAATGACAGGGGAGGCAGAGACCCAGTACTTC	CASSEMTGEAETQYF
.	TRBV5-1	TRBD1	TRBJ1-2	TGCGCCAGCAGCTTGGGCCTCGAGGGGGCGGCTGGCTACACCTTC	CASSLGLEGAAGYTF